This T cell receptor beta chain stems from a study of blood T cell repertoires in COVID-19. At the level of the study: Researchers got acute and convalescent COVID-19 samples from the United States, Italy and Spain. In each case, the material was cDNA or gDNA derived from T cells, B-cell-depleted T cells, or PBMCs.

Generated by immunoSEQ multiplex PCR, the TCRdb table keeps only in-frame clones and is missing some. The table includes around 260,000 clones, about four fifths detected once. V shed 5 bases, J shed 0 bases, and the junction held 11 bases outside the gene matches. The germline CDR1 and CDR2 sequences are GTSNPN and SVGIG (reference sequence). CDR3 length equals 16 residues. The source material was peripheral blood. This chain uses TRBV30 with TRBJ1-2; 8 bases agree with TRBD1. The origin of this receptor is a woman between 50 and 59 years old who had recovered from COVID-19. This chain's CDR3 is CAWVGSDRDPNYGYTF. The DNA of the CDR3 is TGTGCCTGGGTCGGTTCGGACAGGGATCCTAACTATGGCTACACCTTC.